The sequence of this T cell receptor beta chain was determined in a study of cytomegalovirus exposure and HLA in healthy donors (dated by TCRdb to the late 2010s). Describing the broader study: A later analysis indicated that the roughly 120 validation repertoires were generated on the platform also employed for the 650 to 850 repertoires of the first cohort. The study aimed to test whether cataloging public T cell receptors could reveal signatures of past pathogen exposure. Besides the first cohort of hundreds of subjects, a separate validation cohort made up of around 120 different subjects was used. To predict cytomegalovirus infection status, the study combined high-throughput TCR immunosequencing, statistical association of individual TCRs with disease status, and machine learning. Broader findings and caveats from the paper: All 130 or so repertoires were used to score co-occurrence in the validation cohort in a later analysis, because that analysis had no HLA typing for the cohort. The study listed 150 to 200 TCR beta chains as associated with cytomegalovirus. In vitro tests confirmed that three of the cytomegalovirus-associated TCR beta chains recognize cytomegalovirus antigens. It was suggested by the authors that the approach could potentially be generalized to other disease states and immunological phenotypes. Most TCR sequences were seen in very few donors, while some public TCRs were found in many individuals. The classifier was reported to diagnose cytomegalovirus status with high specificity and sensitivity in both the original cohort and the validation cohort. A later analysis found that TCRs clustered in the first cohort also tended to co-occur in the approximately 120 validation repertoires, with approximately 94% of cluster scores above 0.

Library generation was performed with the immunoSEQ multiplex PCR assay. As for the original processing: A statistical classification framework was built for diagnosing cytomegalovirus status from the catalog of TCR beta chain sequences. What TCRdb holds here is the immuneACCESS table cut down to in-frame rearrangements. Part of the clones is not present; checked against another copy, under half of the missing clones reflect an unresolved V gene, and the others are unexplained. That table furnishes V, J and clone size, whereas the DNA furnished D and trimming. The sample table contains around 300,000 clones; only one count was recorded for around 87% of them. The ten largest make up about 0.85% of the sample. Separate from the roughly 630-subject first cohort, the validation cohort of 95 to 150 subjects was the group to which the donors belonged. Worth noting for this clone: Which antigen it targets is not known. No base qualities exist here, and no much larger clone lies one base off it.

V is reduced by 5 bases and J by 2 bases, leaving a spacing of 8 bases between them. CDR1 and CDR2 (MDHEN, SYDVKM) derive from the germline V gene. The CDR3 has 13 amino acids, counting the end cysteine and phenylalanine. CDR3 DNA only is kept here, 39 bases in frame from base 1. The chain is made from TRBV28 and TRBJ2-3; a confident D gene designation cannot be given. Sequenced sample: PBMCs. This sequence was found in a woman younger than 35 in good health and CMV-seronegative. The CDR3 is CASSPRYTDTQYF. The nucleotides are TGTGCCAGCAGTCCGAGATACACAGATACGCAGTATTTT.